The 27 T cell receptor beta chains in this list originate from one sample, sequenced in a study of blood T cell repertoires in COVID-19. Method: immunoSEQ multiplex PCR; TCRdb's copy keeps in-frame clones and lacks some. The data show 20,000 to 25,000 clones, 73% seen once. Input material: peripheral blood. Source of these receptors: a human donor in a cohort sampled during active or convalescent COVID-19.

V is TRBV6-1 and J is TRBJ1-1; 10 nucleotides match TRBD1. V lost 3 bases and J lost 4; bases outside the gene matches: 8. In germline, CDR1 is MNHNS, CDR2 SASEGT. There are 16 residues in the CDR3. The CDR3 nucleotides are TGTGCCAGCAGTGACAACCCGGGACAGGGGATCACTGAAGCTTTCTTT. Translation: CASSDNPGQGITEAFF.

The V gene is TRBV28, the J gene TRBJ1-1; TRBD1 aligns across 7 bases. V lost 4 bases, J lost 0 bases, and 5 bases stayed unmatched. Germline values: CDR1 MDHEN, CDR2 SYDVKM. The CDR3 length is 15 residues. CDR3 in amino acids: CASSYDREVNTEAFF. The CDR3 DNA reads TGTGCCAGCAGTTACGACAGGGAGGTGAACACTGAAGCTTTCTTT.

The chain carries TRBV10-3 and TRBJ1-2; D remains unclear. The CDR3 runs 14 residues. Germline CDR1 and CDR2: ENHRY and SYGVKD. V lost 0 bases to trimming and J lost 4 bases, with 9 bases between them. CDR3 amino acids: CAISESTQTYGYTF. CDR3 nucleotides: TGTGCCATCAGTGAGTCGACACAGACCTATGGCTACACCTTC.

V usage is TRBV5-6 and J usage is TRBJ1-5; D may be TRBD1 (6 bases). CDR3 length: 13 amino acids. Trimming shortened V by 1 base and J by 5 bases, and 7 bases separated the two germline ends. From germline, CDR1 is SGHDT and CDR2 YYEEEE. CDR3 region: CASSLKGDQPQHF. The CDR3 nucleotides are TGTGCCAGCAGCTTGAAGGGGGATCAGCCCCAGCATTTT.

The chain employs TRBV28 and TRBJ1-2; 11 bases agree with TRBD1. V gave up 3 bases and J gave up 1 base; unmatched junction bases: 10. This CDR3 is 18 amino acids long. Per the germline V gene, CDR1 is MDHEN and CDR2 is SYDVKM. This CDR3 reads CASSFRRLGQGGNYGYTF. In DNA, the CDR3 is TGTGCCAGCAGTTTTCGGCGGCTGGGACAGGGGGGTAACTATGGCTACACCTTC.

The V and J genes are TRBV28 and TRBJ2-1; 12 bases match TRBD2. The germline V gene has CDR1 MDHEN and CDR2 SYDVKM. J lost 8 bases, V lost 6 bases, and 11 bases had no gene match. This CDR3 has 16 amino acids. The CDR3 bases are TGTGCCAGCAGGGACTCCGGGACTAGCGGGCTCTATGAGCAGTTCTTC. This translates into CASRDSGTSGLYEQFF. The complete variable domain, with remaining parts taken from reference TRBV28 and TRBJ2-1, reads DVKVTQSSRYLVKRTGEKVFLECVQDMDHENMFWYRQDPGLGLRLIYFSYDVKMKEKGDIPEGYSVSREKKERFSLILESASTNQTSMYLCASRDSGTSGLYEQFFGPGTRLTVL.

The rearrangement uses TRBV11-2 and TRBJ1-1, with 7 bases that match TRBD1. The CDR3 extends over 13 amino acids. V was clipped by 5 bases and J by 5 bases; unmatched bases: 5. Germline V CDR1 and CDR2: SGHAT, FQNNGV. CDR3 region: CASSTDRRTEAFF. CDR3 in DNA: TGTGCCAGCAGCACGGACAGGCGGACTGAAGCTTTCTTT.

This clone is medium-sized in the sample. This rearrangement joins TRBV30 to TRBJ2-7; 8 bases are shared with TRBD1. Trimming took 7 bases from V and 4 from J; bases not matched to a gene: 9. The CDR3 contains 13 residues. The V gene's germline CDR1 is GTSNPN and CDR2 SVGIG (reference sequence). The CDR3 loop reads CALLTYRGYEQYF. CDR3 nucleotides: TGTGCCTTACTCACGTACAGGGGGTACGAGCAGTACTTC.

V is TRBV11-2 and J is TRBJ1-1; D uncertain. Trimming removed 3 bases from V and 1 base from J, with 6 bases in between. There are 13 residues in the CDR3. Germline loops: CDR1 SGHAT, CDR2 FQNNGV. CDR3 coding DNA: TGTGCCAGCAGCTTTCAGAAGAACACTGAAGCTTTCTTT. This sequence encodes CASSFQKNTEAFF.

This clone has more than one count but fewer than ten. The chain uses TRBV15 and TRBJ1-1; 7 bases fit TRBD1. Germline values: CDR1 LNHNV, CDR2 YYDKDF (reference sequence). V was clipped by 3 bases and J by 6 bases; unmatched bases: 7. This CDR3 contains 14 residues. The CDR3 region is CATSSPDRAAEAFF. The CDR3 DNA reads as TGTGCCACCAGCAGCCCCGACAGGGCCGCTGAAGCTTTCTTT.

The rearrangement links TRBV10-3 to TRBJ2-5; 7 bases match TRBD2. With 10 bases clipped from V and 0 bases from J, the junction kept 14 bases outside the gene matches. This CDR3 contains 16 residues. The germline V gene encodes CDR1 ENHRY and CDR2 SYGVKD. The CDR3 DNA sequence: TGTGCCACAACCCCAATCCTAGCGGCGTACCAAGAGACCCAGTACTTC. Encoded protein: CATTPILAAYQETQYF.

The chain recombines TRBV30 with TRBJ1-2; 10 nucleotides match TRBD1. Germline V gene lookup returns CDR1 GTSNPN and CDR2 SVGIG (reference sequence). V lost 1 base and J lost 5; bases outside the gene matches: 19. This CDR3 spans 19 amino acids. The CDR3 DNA sequence: TGTGCCTGGAGTGCTCGGCAAACGGGACAGGGGAGTCGGTGTTATGGCTACACCTTC. Its protein product is CAWSARQTGQGSRCYGYTF.

This chain links TRBV7-6 with TRBJ1-2; D might be TRBD1 (6 bases). CDR3 length: 12 residues. Trimming removed 2 bases from V and 14 bases from J, with 15 bases in between. CDR1 is SGHVS and CDR2 is FNYEAQ in the germline V gene. The CDR3 region is CASSLSTGQKTF. CDR3 bases: TGTGCCAGCAGCTTAAGCACAGGGCAGAAAACCTTC.

The rearrangement links TRBV15 to TRBJ1-5; no firm D call. CDR1 and CDR2 (germline): LNHNV, YYDKDF (reference sequence). V was cut by 1 base and J by 2 bases, with 15 bases left in between. The CDR3 is made up of 17 amino acids. The CDR3 DNA reads TGTGCCACCAGCAGAGGATCTCAAGCGGATGGCAATCAGCCCCAGCATTTT. Amino acid sequence: CATSRGSQADGNQPQHF.

The chain couples TRBV4-1 to TRBJ2-6; D gene ambiguous. The V and J ends lost 0 bases and 0 bases respectively, with 12 bases between them. This CDR3 region has 18 residues. The V gene's germline CDR1 is MGHRA and CDR2 YSYEKL. The chain's CDR3 is CASSQEAPQDSGANVLTF. In nucleotides, the CDR3 is TGCGCCAGCAGCCAAGAAGCCCCCCAGGACTCTGGGGCCAACGTCCTGACTTTC.

This chain uses TRBV9 with TRBJ1-1; the D gene is possibly TRBD1 (5 bases). V was clipped by 4 bases and J by 6 bases, with 19 bases between them. Germline V gene sequence: CDR1 SGDLS, CDR2 YYNGEE. The CDR3 has 15 residues. The DNA of the CDR3 is TGTGCCAGCAGCCCACAACCAGGGCAGGTCCCTGAAGCTTTCTTT. Translation gives CASSPQPGQVPEAFF. The variable domain in full, completed from reference TRBV9 and TRBJ1-1, reads DSGVTQTPKHLITATGQRVTLRCSPRSGDLSVYWYQQSLDQGLQFLIQYYNGEERAKGNILERFSAQQFPDLHSELNLSSLELGDSALYFCASSPQPGQVPEAFFGQGTRLTVV.

The sample holds one count of this clone. The chain has TRBV3-1 (or the pseudogene TRBV3-2) and TRBJ1-1; 10 bases match TRBD1. Germline values: CDR1 LGHDT, CDR2 YNNKEL (reference sequence). Trimming took 4 bases from V and 12 from J; bases not matched to a gene: 11. The CDR3 runs 14 residues. The CDR3 DNA reads as TGTGCCAGCAGCCGGAAGGGACAGGGGCTGGTGTCTTTCTTT. Protein product: CASSRKGQGLVSFF.

This clone was seen just once. This rearrangement joins TRBV7-2 to TRBJ1-3, with TRBD1 identical over 8 bases. Germline assignment: CDR1 SGHTA and CDR2 FQGNSA. CDR3 length equals 13 residues. The V and J ends lost 8 bases and 6 bases, in that order; junction bases with no gene match: 6. The DNA for the CDR3 is TGTGCCAGCCGAATGGGACAGGCAAACACCATATATTTT. Translation gives CASRMGQANTIYF.

This clone was recorded once. The gene calls are TRBV5-4 and TRBJ1-1; D is ambiguous. There are 13 residues in the CDR3. Looked up from germline, CDR1 is SGHNT and CDR2 is YYREEE (reference sequence). V lost 0 bases and J 3 bases, leaving 6 bases between the germline ends. DNA for the CDR3: TGTGCCAGCAGCTTGGGGGAGGACACTGAAGCTTTCTTT. It is translated as CASSLGEDTEAFF.

The chain employs TRBV7-2 and TRBJ2-3, with TRBD2 matching over 7 bases. The V and J ends lost 5 bases and 5 bases, in that order; junction bases with no gene match: 19. Germline assignment: CDR1 SGHTA and CDR2 FQGNSA. This CDR3 region has 18 residues. CDR3 nucleotides: TGTGCCAGCAGCCCTCCTCCCCTTGGCGGGGGATTAAGAGATACGCAGTATTTT. It yields the protein CASSPPPLGGGLRDTQYF.

This chain uses TRBV24-1 with TRBJ2-7, with a weak D call TRBD2 (5 bases). Germline-derived CDR1 and CDR2 are KGHDR and SFDVKD. Deletions cut 4 bases from V and 3 bases from J, with 21 bases between. The CDR3 extends over 17 amino acids. The CDR3: CATSDSRAAPRNYEQYF. CDR3 nucleotides: TGTGCCACCAGTGACAGTCGAGCGGCACCTAGAAACTACGAGCAGTACTTC.

This clone has a single count. The V call is TRBV28, the J call TRBJ1-1; D ambiguous. CDR1 is MDHEN, CDR2 SYDVKM, per germline. The length of the CDR3 is 12 residues. The V and J ends lost 6 bases and 0 bases respectively, with 5 bases between them. This CDR3 reads CASRSLNTEAFF. CDR3 DNA: TGTGCCAGCAGGAGTTTGAACACTGAAGCTTTCTTT.

The CDR3 sequence is CASSARARGSTEAFF. The CDR3 DNA is TGTGCCAGCAGTGCCCGAGCCAGGGGAAGTACTGAAGCTTTCTTT. The J gene is TRBJ1-1, the V gene TRBV2; possible D gene TRBD1, 6 bases. The ends were cut back, 4 bases at V and 5 bases at J, with 17 bases in the middle. The CDR3 extends over 15 amino acids. In germline, CDR1 is SNHLY, CDR2 FYNNEI.

The gene calls are TRBV28 and TRBJ1-5; TRBD1 is a possible D gene (5 bases). CDR3 length equals 16 residues. Trimming removed 6 bases from V and 1 base from J, with 16 bases in between. The germline V gene has CDR1 MDHEN and CDR2 SYDVKM. The CDR3 coding sequence is TGTGCCAGCAGGCCGGGGGGGTACGGGAGCAATCAGCCCCAGCATTTT. Translated, it gives CASRPGGYGSNQPQHF.

The chain joins TRBV4-1 to TRBJ1-5; TRBD1 matches 9 bases. The CDR3 spans 16 residues. Unmatched junction bases numbered 6, after V lost 4 bases and J lost 2 bases. Germline CDR1 is MGHRA and CDR2 is YSYEKL. CDR3 region: CASSRGTGLRNQPQHF. The DNA for the CDR3 is TGCGCCAGCAGCCGGGGGACAGGGCTTCGCAATCAGCCCCAGCATTTT.

The chain links TRBV19 to TRBJ1-1; D might be TRBD1 (5 bases). The CDR3 is made up of 14 amino acids. V lost 11 bases and J lost 5, with 21 bases in between. Germline values: CDR1 LNHDA, CDR2 SQIVND (reference sequence). CDR3 sequence reads: CAPRMGQGGTEAFF. In DNA, the CDR3 is TGTGCCCCCCGAATGGGGCAGGGAGGGACTGAAGCTTTCTTT.

The chain carries TRBV2 and TRBJ1-2; D not resolved. Trimming took 4 bases from V and 8 from J, leaving 20 bases between them. CDR1 SNHLY and CDR2 FYNNEI come from the germline V gene. The CDR3 runs to 15 residues. The DNA of the CDR3 is TGTGCCAGCAGTGCGGTAGCCCGGGAGGTTGGAGGCTACACCTTC. Translation: CASSAVAREVGGYTF.